A selection of T cell receptor beta chains follows, all from one sample in a study of regulatory T cells in long-lasting Graves disease. Each CDR3 protein is one row after TCRdb ran MiXCR on the multiplex PCR reads. The sample holds a few hundred thousand distinct CDR3 sequences, less than 25% seen once. This specimen consisted of peripheral blood mononuclear cells (PBMCs), obtained when the disease was refractory, from a patient treated with antithyroid drugs. The source is a female donor with Graves disease. CDR3s include the opening cysteine and the closing phenylalanine or tryptophan. D genes are given only for firm matches. Clone size is shown for a subset of rows, as once, few, many or a class of expanded clone.

d_gene	v_gene	j_gene	abundance	CDR3aa	CDR3nt
-	TRBV28	TRBJ1-1	once	CASRKNRNTEAFF	TGTGCCAGCAGAAAAAATAGGAACACTGAAGCTTTCTTT
-	TRBV19	TRBJ1-4	-	CASRLGRGVIRNPATNEKLFF	TGTGCCAGTAGATTGGGGCGAGGGGTGATCCGCAACCCTGCAACTAATGAAAAACTGTTTTTT
-	TRBV2	TRBJ2-5	many	CASSAAVYQETQYF	TGTGCCAGCAGTGCCGCCGTGTATCAAGAGACCCAGTACTTC
TRBD2	TRBV2	TRBJ2-7	many	CASSEVTSDYYEQYF	TGTGCCAGCAGTGAAGTCACTAGCGATTACTACGAGCAGTACTTC
TRBD2	TRBV6-1	TRBJ2-7	-	CATGTSVYEQYF	TGTGCCACCGGGACTAGCGTATACGAGCAGTACTTC
-	TRBV6-4	TRBJ1-5	many	CASSDSPGLGPQHF	TGTGCCAGCAGTGACTCTCCAGGCCTAGGGCCCCAGCATTTT
TRBD1	TRBV5-1	TRBJ2-7	many	CASSGDRGYHEQYF	TGCGCCAGCAGCGGAGACAGGGGTTATCACGAGCAGTACTTC
-	TRBV20-1	TRBJ2-7	few	CSARDLRGSWDEQYF	TGCAGTGCTAGAGATCTAAGGGGATCTTGGGACGAGCAGTACTTC
-	TRBV27	TRBJ1-1	-	CASSSGQYIEAFF	TGTGCCAGCAGCTCGGGACAATATATTGAAGCTTTCTTT
-	TRBV11-2	TRBJ2-2	-	CASSLVGYPTGELFF	TGTGCCAGCAGCTTAGTTGGGTATCCCACCGGGGAGCTGTTTTTT
-	TRBV6-5	TRBJ1-3	few	CASSFDRLSGNAIYF	TGTGCCAGCAGTTTTGACAGACTCTCTGGAAACGCCATATATTTT
TRBD2	TRBV2	TRBJ2-5	many	CASSEASGRGETQYF	TGTGCCAGCAGTGAAGCTAGCGGGAGGGGAGAGACCCAGTACTTC
TRBD2	TRBV28	TRBJ2-5	many	CASSSLSGLAGQETQYF	TGTGCCAGCAGTTCACTCTCGGGACTAGCGGGACAAGAGACCCAGTACTTC
-	TRBV20-1	TRBJ2-3	-	CSAREGRRSSPQYF	TGCAGTGCTAGAGAGGGTAGAAGGTCCTCTCCGCAGTATTTT
TRBD2	TRBV3-1	TRBJ2-5	-	CASSQEIRLAGLETQYF	TGTGCCAGCAGCCAAGAAATCCGGCTAGCGGGTCTCGAGACCCAGTACTTC
TRBD1	TRBV30	TRBJ1-5	-	CAWSFRGGGNQPQHF	TGTGCCTGGAGTTTCAGGGGGGGGGGCAATCAGCCCCAGCATTTT
TRBD2	TRBV7-9	TRBJ2-5	-	CASSPHRRLAGKQRVETQYF	TGTGCCAGCAGCCCACACCGCCGTCTAGCGGGTAAACAGAGGGTGGAGACCCAGTACTTC
-	TRBV7-2	TRBJ2-5	-	CASSPGTETQYF	TGTGCCAGCAGCCCTGGAACAGAGACCCAGTACTTC
-	TRBV5-1	TRBJ2-7	-	CASSLGQESYEQCF	TGCGCCAGCAGCTTGGGGCAGGAAAGCTACGAGCAGTGCTTC
TRBD1	TRBV28	TRBJ1-5	many	CASSFPGTGSYQPQHF	TGTGCCAGCAGTTTCCCCGGGACAGGGTCCTACCAGCCCCAGCATTTT
-	TRBV12-3/TRBV12-4	TRBJ1-1	-	CASSFGRKNTEALF	TGTGCCAGCAGTTTCGGACGGAAGAACACTGAAGCTCTCTTT
TRBD1	TRBV2	TRBJ1-1	many	CASSDATGAPNTEAFF	TGTGCCAGCAGTGACGCGACAGGGGCCCCTAACACTGAAGCTTTCTTT
TRBD1	TRBV28	TRBJ1-5	many	CASSPGQASSPQHF	TGTGCCAGCAGTCCAGGACAGGCGTCTAGCCCCCAGCATTTT
-	TRBV15	TRBJ2-5	-	CATSGVDQETQYF	TGTGCCACCAGCGGAGTAGACCAAGAGACCCAGTACTTC
-	TRBV9	TRBJ1-4	few	CASSVEYGRNEKLFF	TGTGCCAGCAGCGTAGAGTATGGGAGAAATGAAAAACTGTTTTTT
-	TRBV6-1	TRBJ1-4	-	CASSVSINEKLFF	TGTGCCAGCAGTGTTTCGATAAATGAAAAACTGTTTTTT
TRBD2	TRBV6-1	TRBJ2-5	many	CASRTATGTTSKRETQYF	TGTGCCAGCAGGACCGCCACCGGGACTACATCCAAGCGGGAGACCCAGTACTTC
-	TRBV20-1	TRBJ1-2	few	CSAPTDAYGYTF	TGCAGTGCCCCAACAGACGCCTATGGCTACACCTTC
TRBD1	TRBV30	TRBJ1-2	-	CAWSDGTGVHGYTF	TGTGCCTGGAGCGATGGTACAGGGGTCCATGGCTACACCTTC
-	TRBV6-2/TRBV6-3	TRBJ1-3	few	CASSYSNPLWSSGNTIYF	TGTGCCAGCAGTTACTCGAATCCGCTTTGGAGCTCTGGAAACACCATATATTTT
-	TRBV10-3	TRBJ1-2	many	CAISESTGSSTF	TGTGCCATCAGTGAGTCAACAGGGTCGAGCACCTTC
-	TRBV30	TRBJ1-4	-	CARSVTDRHDEKLFF	TGTGCCCGGAGTGTGACAGATCGTCATGACGAAAAACTGTTTTTT
TRBD1	TRBV29-1	TRBJ2-5	-	CSVHLRGPETQYF	TGCAGCGTTCACCTAAGGGGGCCGGAGACCCAGTACTTC
-	TRBV11-1	TRBJ2-5	many	CASSRNSGQETQYF	TGTGCCAGCAGCCGGAATAGCGGACAAGAGACCCAGTACTTC
TRBD1	TRBV29-1	TRBJ1-4	-	CSVRQGGGFGEKLFF	TGCAGCGTTAGACAGGGAGGAGGGTTCGGTGAAAAACTGTTTTTT
TRBD2	TRBV5-1	TRBJ2-7	few	CASRSSTSGSHEQYF	TGCGCCAGCAGATCTTCGACTAGCGGGAGCCACGAGCAGTACTTC
-	TRBV30	TRBJ2-2	-	CAWIRGRGLGTGELFF	TGTGCCTGGATTAGAGGACGGGGGCTTGGCACCGGGGAGCTGTTTTTT
TRBD1	TRBV29-1	TRBJ2-7	few	CSVVGTEANEQYF	TGCAGCGTTGTAGGGACAGAGGCCAACGAGCAGTACTTC